The 30 T cell receptor beta chains listed next were all sequenced from one sample in a study of OX40 agonist ivuxolimab in advanced cancers. Method: immunoSEQ multiplex PCR; TCRdb's copy keeps in-frame clones and lacks some. This sample has about 90,000 clones, with more than 70% found just once. The sequenced sample was CD4+ or CD8+ T cells sorted from blood, obtained in a trial of the OX40 agonist ivuxolimab. These receptors were collected from an adult with an advanced solid tumor such as melanoma, head and neck, liver or kidney cancer.

The chain carries TRBV29-1 and TRBJ2-3, with D hard to call. Germline V CDR1 and CDR2: SQVTM, ANQGSEA. The ends were cut back, 3 bases at V and 2 bases at J, with 6 bases in the middle. The CDR3 sequence is 12 residues long. The CDR3 is CSVDDSTDTQYF. DNA of the CDR3: TGCAGCGTTGACGACTCCACAGATACGCAGTATTTT.

This clone has only one observation. V usage is TRBV6-6 and J usage is TRBJ1-2; 7 bases map to TRBD1. The trim removed 0 bases at V and 6 bases at J, leaving 4 bases unmatched. Germline V gene sequence: CDR1 MNHNY, CDR2 SVGAGI (reference sequence). This CDR3 is 14 amino acids long. The CDR3 protein is CASSYSRQGDGYTF. The CDR3 region has the DNA TGTGCCAGCAGTTACTCAAGGCAGGGGGATGGCTACACCTTC.

The chain has TRBV6-1 and TRBJ2-7, with D unclear. Germline V gene data show CDR1 as MNHNS and CDR2 as SASEGT. Trimming cost V 5 bases and J 2 bases, with 10 bases left between them. The CDR3 extends over 13 amino acids. DNA of the CDR3: TGTGCCAGCAGTAAACCTGGGGCCTACGAGCAGTACGTC. Translating it yields CASSKPGAYEQYV.

The chain combines TRBV7-3 with TRBJ2-2; D gene unclear. V lost 4 bases and J lost 6, with 21 bases in between. The CDR3 sequence is 17 residues long. CDR1 and CDR2 (germline): SGHTA, FQGTGA. CDR3 sequence (DNA): TGTGCCAGCAGCTACCAACCCCGTACATTAGATTCCGGGGAGCTGTTTTTT. Translated: CASSYQPRTLDSGELFF.

This sequence joins TRBV4-1 and TRBJ2-1, with 8 bases lining up with TRBD2. Germline trimming cut 0 bases from V and 15 bases from J; bases unmatched to any gene: 7. In germline, CDR1 is MGHRA, CDR2 YSYEKL. CDR3 length: 13 amino acids. The CDR3 sequence: CASSQDRGTSLFF. The CDR3 DNA sequence: TGCGCCAGCAGCCAAGATCGCGGGACTAGTCTGTTCTTC.

The V call is TRBV7-2, the J call TRBJ1-2; D is perhaps TRBD1 (5 bases). Deletions cut 1 base from V and 4 bases from J, with 13 bases between. This CDR3 is 15 amino acids long. Looked up from germline, CDR1 is SGHTA and CDR2 is FQGNSA. The CDR3 here is CASSLVSGVGYGYTF. The CDR3 DNA reads TGTGCCAGCAGCTTAGTTTCGGGGGTTGGCTATGGCTACACCTTC.

This chain joins TRBV13 and TRBJ2-2, with 11 nucleotides matching TRBD1. The CDR3 is made up of 14 amino acids. V gave up 7 bases and J gave up 5 bases; unmatched junction bases: 3. The germline CDR1 and CDR2 sequences are PRHDT and FYEKMQ (reference sequence). The CDR3 sequence: CASTGTGGTGELFF. The CDR3 coding sequence is TGTGCCAGCACCGGGACAGGGGGAACCGGGGAGCTGTTTTTT.

In regard to this clone: Germline is not matched at one junction end, which may reflect a read error. The CDR3 sequence: CASSLTDYNEQFF. CDR3 sequence (DNA): TGTGCTAGCAGTCTGACGGACTACAATGAGCAGTTCTTC. The chain employs TRBV7-7 and TRBJ2-1; D uncertain. This CDR3 has 13 amino acids. Germline-derived CDR1 and CDR2 are SSHAT and FNYEAQ (reference sequence).

The chain uses TRBV29-1 and TRBJ2-5; 9 bases are shared with TRBD1. The CDR3 is 16 amino acids. Germline trimming cut 1 base from V and 5 bases from J; bases unmatched to any gene: 11. The germline gives CDR1 SQVTM, CDR2 ANQGSEA. The chain's CDR3 is CSVEVLRDRALETQYF. The CDR3 DNA reads TGCAGCGTTGAAGTACTCCGGGACAGGGCCCTGGAGACCCAGTACTTC.

The chain uses TRBV27 and TRBJ2-2; 10 bases are shared with TRBD2. The CDR3 runs to 19 residues. V gave up 0 bases and J gave up 7 bases; unmatched junction bases: 14. From germline, CDR1 is MNHEY and CDR2 SMNVEV (reference sequence). The CDR3 loop reads CASSLSIWASGSGDGELFF. Written as DNA, the CDR3 is TGTGCCAGCAGTTTATCTATTTGGGCTAGCGGGAGCGGGGACGGGGAGCTGTTTTTT.

This clone appeared a single time. The J gene is TRBJ1-5, the V gene TRBV19; a possible D gene is TRBD1 (5 bases). With 2 bases removed from V and 7 bases from J, the gap between germline ends came to 6 bases. In germline, CDR1 is LNHDA, CDR2 SQIVND (reference sequence). This CDR3 has 12 amino acids. CDR3 amino acids: CASSIWGQPQHF. CDR3 in DNA: TGTGCCAGTAGTATATGGGGGCAGCCCCAGCATTTT.

This sequence joins TRBV29-1 and TRBJ2-2, with 7 bases aligning to TRBD1. V shed 6 bases and J 1 base; nucleotides not matched to a gene: 5. Germline assignment: CDR1 SQVTM and CDR2 ANQGSEA. The CDR3 is 14 amino acids. The CDR3 region is CSVLDRLNTGELFF. CDR3 in DNA: TGCAGCGTCCTGGACAGGTTGAACACCGGGGAGCTGTTTTTT.

A note on this clone: Other DNA sequences in the sample encode the same CDR3. The CDR3 region is CASSRDVQETQYF. The CDR3 DNA reads as TGCGCCAGCAGTCGGGACGTCCAAGAGACCCAGTACTTC. The gene calls are TRBV5-1 and TRBJ2-5; D assignment may be TRBD1 or TRBD2 (5 bases each). This CDR3 is built from 13 residues. Germline-derived CDR1 and CDR2 are SGHRS and YFSETQ. V lost 5 bases and J lost 1, with 9 bases in between.

The chain uses TRBV7-2 and TRBJ2-1, with D hard to call. V was trimmed by 4 bases and J by 3 bases, leaving 7 bases between them. Germline V gene lookup returns CDR1 SGHTA and CDR2 FQGNSA. The CDR3 is 13 residues long. CDR3 sequence: CASSYRRYNEQFF. CDR3 DNA sequence: TGTGCCAGCAGCTACCGCCGCTACAATGAGCAGTTCTTC.

The chain joins TRBV12-5 to TRBJ2-7; 7 bases are a match to TRBD1. Germline-derived CDR1 and CDR2 are LGHNT and FRNRAP. The CDR3 has 13 amino acids. The V and J ends lost 8 bases and 2 bases, in that order; junction bases with no gene match: 6. CDR3 loop: CASYRGSPYEQYV. The CDR3 DNA sequence: TGTGCTAGTTACAGGGGATCTCCCTACGAGCAGTACGTC.

The V gene is TRBV28, the J gene TRBJ2-1; D ambiguous. Trimming took off 5 bases at V and 7 bases at J, with 12 bases between the two ends. Germline V gene sequence: CDR1 MDHEN, CDR2 SYDVKM. The CDR3 consists of 13 residues. CDR3 amino acids: CASSRRQWNEQFF. CDR3 sequence (DNA): TGTGCCAGCAGTCGTCGCCAGTGGAATGAGCAGTTCTTC.

This chain uses TRBV18 with TRBJ2-2; a weak D match, TRBD1 (6 bases). The CDR3 spans 16 residues. The germline gives CDR1 KGHSH, CDR2 LQKENI. Trimming took 5 bases from V and 10 from J, leaving 23 bases between them. CDR3 in amino acids: CASSVRGDRPPEELFF. The CDR3 bases are TGTGCCAGCTCAGTTAGGGGAGACAGGCCCCCCGAGGAGCTGTTTTTT.

V and J are TRBV5-4 and TRBJ2-3; TRBD1 matches at 9 bases. Germline CDR1 SGHNT, CDR2 YYREEE (reference sequence). The ends lost 4 bases at V and 1 base at J; junction bases unmatched: 7. This CDR3 spans 16 amino acids. CDR3 sequence reads: CASSPQRDRGTDTQYF. The CDR3 nucleotides are TGTGCCAGCAGCCCTCAACGGGACAGGGGCACAGATACGCAGTATTTT. Full variable domain (remainder filled in from reference TRBV5-4 and TRBJ2-3): ETGVTQSPTHLIKTRGQQVTLRCSSQSGHNTVSWYQQALGQGPQFIFQYYREEENGRGNFPPRFSGLQFPNYSSELNVNALELDDSALYLCASSPQRDRGTDTQYFGPGTRLTVL.

The J gene is TRBJ2-7, the V gene TRBV2; TRBD2 matches at 15 bases. The CDR3 sequence is 14 residues long. V dropped 10 bases and J dropped 11; count of bases not matched to a gene: 12. The V gene's germline CDR1 is SNHLY and CDR2 FYNNEI. The CDR3 nucleotides read TGTGCCACCAGGGAAGGACTAGCGGGAGGGCCGGAGTACTTC. Translated, it gives CATREGLAGGPEYF.

The chain has TRBV19 and TRBJ2-1; TRBD2 agrees at 12 bases. The CDR3 length is 18 residues. V lost 0 bases, J lost 11 bases, and 14 bases stayed unmatched. Germline assignment: CDR1 LNHDA and CDR2 SQIVND (reference sequence). The CDR3: CASSIDLTSGSNRDKQFF. The CDR3 nucleotides are TGTGCCAGTAGTATAGATTTGACTAGCGGGAGTAATCGGGACAAGCAGTTCTTC.

The CDR3 DNA sequence: TGCGCCAGCAGTCAATCTCTGGGTCGGACAGACGAGCAGTACGTC. It translates to CASSQSLGRTDEQYV. The V gene is TRBV23-1, the J gene TRBJ2-7; D is perhaps TRBD1 (6 bases). TRBV23-1 is filed as an ORF, its function uncertain. With 0 bases removed from V and 5 bases from J, the gap between germline ends came to 14 bases. The CDR3 contains 15 residues.

J is TRBJ1-1 and V is TRBV7-2; D ambiguous. CDR1 and CDR2 (germline): SGHTA, FQGNSA. With 3 bases removed from V and 3 bases from J, the gap between germline ends came to 8 bases. The CDR3 is made up of 13 amino acids. CDR3 nucleotides: TGTGCCAGCAGCTTCGGGGAGGACACTGAAGCTTTCTTT. This codes for CASSFGEDTEAFF.

V gene TRBV7-8 combines with J gene TRBJ2-1, with D maybe TRBD2 (6 bases). The length of the CDR3 is 17 residues. V lost 7 bases and J 5 bases, leaving 24 bases between the germline ends. Germline V lookup: CDR1 SGHVS, CDR2 FQNEAQ. The CDR3 DNA is TGTGCCAGCAAGCGCCAGATGAGGGAAGGAGGGGACAATGAGCAGTTCTTC. It yields the protein CASKRQMREGGDNEQFF.

The chain combines TRBV28 with TRBJ1-4; no reliable D call. CDR3 size: 14 residues. The germline V gene has CDR1 MDHEN and CDR2 SYDVKM. Trimming removed 7 bases from V and 0 bases from J, with 9 bases in between. This CDR3 is CASTPRATNEKLFF. The CDR3 DNA is TGTGCCAGCACTCCCCGGGCAACTAATGAAAAACTGTTTTTT. Full variable domain (rest looked up from reference TRBV28 and TRBJ1-4): DVKVTQSSRYLVKRTGEKVFLECVQDMDHENMFWYRQDPGLGLRLIYFSYDVKMKEKGDIPEGYSVSREKKERFSLILESASTNQTSMYLCASTPRATNEKLFFGSGTQLSVL.

The chain uses TRBV5-1 and TRBJ1-4, with 9 bases matching TRBD1. Germline CDR1 reads SGHRS; CDR2 reads YFSETQ. Trimming cost V 5 bases and J 7 bases; bases outside gene matches: 9. This CDR3 has 15 amino acids. CDR3 amino acids: CASSSQGAGREKLFF. The CDR3 region has the DNA TGCGCCAGCAGTTCACAGGGGGCTGGTCGTGAAAAACTGTTTTTT.

The chain carries TRBV18 and TRBJ2-3; TRBD1 is a possible D gene (6 bases). The germline V and J ends were trimmed by 4 bases and 3 bases, with 14 bases remaining between them. The CDR3 is made up of 15 amino acids. Germline loops: CDR1 KGHSH, CDR2 LQKENI. CDR3 sequence (DNA): TGTGCCAGCTCACAATCCCAGGGGCCGACAGATACGCAGTATTTT. Its protein is CASSQSQGPTDTQYF.

The rearrangement joins TRBV6-5 to TRBJ2-7, with 8 nucleotides matching TRBD1. Trimming removed 6 bases from V and 2 bases from J; junction bases left unmatched: 6. Germline loops: CDR1 MNHEY, CDR2 SVGAGI. The CDR3 runs to 14 residues. CDR3 residues: CASRPGTGTYEQYF. The CDR3 DNA reads as TGTGCCAGCAGACCCGGGACAGGAACCTACGAGCAGTACTTC.

This clone has only a few counts. V and J are TRBV7-9 and TRBJ1-6, with D possibly matching TRBD1 (5 bases). Trimming shortened V by 5 bases and J by 4 bases, and 12 bases separated the two germline ends. The germline V gene encodes CDR1 SEHNR and CDR2 FQNEAQ (reference sequence). There are 15 residues in the CDR3. CDR3 amino acids: CASSPGTVYNSPLHF. CDR3 DNA sequence: TGTGCCAGCAGCCCCGGGACGGTTTATAATTCACCCCTCCACTTT. Supplemented by reference TRBV7-9 and TRBJ1-6, the full variable domain reads DTGVSQNPRHKITKRGQNVTFRCDPISEHNRLYWYRQTLGQGPEFLTYFQNEAQLEKSRLLSDRFSAERPKGSFSTLEIQRTEQGDSAMYLCASSPGTVYNSPLHFGNGTRLTVT.

The V gene is TRBV28, the J gene TRBJ2-7; the match to TRBD2 covers 8 bases. CDR1 MDHEN and CDR2 SYDVKM come from the germline V gene. J gave up 0 bases and V 5 bases, and 3 bases lay outside the gene matches. The length of the CDR3 is 14 residues. CDR3 region: CASSPTSDSYEQYF. In nucleotides, the CDR3 is TGTGCCAGCAGTCCGACTAGCGACTCCTACGAGCAGTACTTC.

The chain links TRBV5-1 to TRBJ1-4; 9 nucleotides agree with TRBD1. This CDR3 spans 15 amino acids. Germline V gene lookup returns CDR1 SGHRS and CDR2 YFSETQ. V lost 4 bases to trimming and J lost 8 bases; unmatched junction nucleotides: 9. CDR3: CASSVRTGELEKLFF. The CDR3, as DNA: TGCGCCAGCAGCGTTCGGACAGGGGAACTGGAAAAACTGTTTTTT.